These T cell receptor beta chains were read from a single sample in a study of blood T cell repertoires in COVID-19. Profiling relied on immunoSEQ multiplex PCR, and the TCRdb table lists in-frame clones only, not all of them. The table includes approximately 290,000 clones, approximately 89% detected once. The sample consisted of peripheral blood. These receptors all come from a woman in her twenties or thirties with COVID-19, enrolled during active disease. The CDR3 runs from the conserved cysteine through the conserved F or W. D genes are given only for firm matches. Not every row has a clone size; where given, it reads once, few, many or a size class.

>14|TRBJ1-2|TRBD1|TRBV28|NA
TGTGCCAGCAGATCGAACAGGGGCGGAAATGGCTACACCTTC
CASRSNRGGNGYTF
>14|TRBJ2-3|NA|TRBV19|NA
TGTGCCAGTAGTGGAGGACAGAGCACAGATACGCAGTATTTT
CASSGGQSTDTQYF
>12|TRBJ2-7|NA|TRBV3-1/TRBV3-2|NA
TGTGCCAGCAGCGGCCAGACCTACGAGCAGTACTTC
CASSGQTYEQYF
>13|TRBJ1-2|NA|TRBV6-5|NA
TGTGCCAGCAGTTTGGTTAATGGGCATGGCTACACCTTC
CASSLVNGHGYTF
>13|TRBJ1-1|NA|TRBV5-1|NA
TGCGCCAGCAGCTACCAGGTGAACACTGAAGCTTTCTTT
CASSYQVNTEAFF
>15|TRBJ2-3|TRBD2|TRBV7-2|NA
TGTGCCAGCAGCCCAGCGGGGGTCCCGGGAGATACGCAGTATTTT
CASSPAGVPGDTQYF
>16|TRBJ1-5|NA|TRBV18|NA
TGTGCCAGCTCCCGCGGGTCCGCTAATAGCAATCAGCCCCAGCATTTT
CASSRGSANSNQPQHF
>16|TRBJ2-5|TRBD2|TRBV4-1|NA
TGCGCCAGCAGCCAAGGTCCTAGCGGGGTGGTTGAGACCCAGTACTTC
CASSQGPSGVVETQYF
>12|TRBJ1-1|NA|TRBV5-8|NA
TGCAGGCTTGCCCGCAGGAACACTGAAGCTTTCTTT
CRLARRNTEAFF
>15|TRBJ1-1|TRBD1|TRBV11-3|NA
TGTGCCAGCAGCTTAGGTGGACAGGGGGACACTGAAGCTTTCTTT
CASSLGGQGDTEAFF
>13|TRBJ2-5|NA|TRBV4-2|NA
TGTGCCAGCAGCCAAGGGGGGGAAGAGACCCAGTACTTC
CASSQGGEETQYF
>13|TRBJ1-4|NA|TRBV27|NA
TGTGCCAGCACCGGACTGACGGGTGAAAAACTGTTTTTT
CASTGLTGEKLFF
>16|TRBJ1-1|NA|TRBV28|NA
TGTGCCAGCAGTACCCCCGGGGGGGTGAGGAACACTGAAGCTTTCTTT
CASSTPGGVRNTEAFF
>15|TRBJ2-5|NA|TRBV6-2/TRBV6-3|once
TGTGCCAGCAGTTTGGGAGAGGAATGGCGAGAGACCCAGTACTTC
CASSLGEEWRETQYF
>12|TRBJ1-1|NA|TRBV7-9|NA
TGTGCCAGCAGGACAACGAACACTGAAGCTTTCTTT
CASRTTNTEAFF
>14|TRBJ1-1|NA|TRBV7-9|NA
TGTGCCAGCACCACCCTCGACAAGAACACTGAAGCTTTCTTT
CASTTLDKNTEAFF
>15|TRBJ1-6|TRBD1|TRBV3-1/TRBV3-2|once
TGTGCCAGGGGTATCACGGACAGGGTATCCTCACCCCTCCACTTT
CARGITDRVSSPLHF
>13|TRBJ1-5|NA|TRBV27|NA
TGTGCCAGCAGTTTATCCGGGTGGCAGCCCCAGCATTTT
CASSLSGWQPQHF
>15|TRBJ1-1|TRBD1|TRBV9|NA
TGTGCCAGCAACCGGGACAGGGGCCGGTACACTGAAGCTTTCTTT
CASNRDRGRYTEAFF
>17|TRBJ1-5|NA|TRBV21-1|NA
TGTGCCAGCAGCAAGGGGACACCTGGGATTAGCAATCAGCCCCAGCATTTT
CASSKGTPGISNQPQHF
>15|TRBJ2-7|NA|TRBV6-6|NA
TGTGCCAGCGGGTTGACAGGCACGGCTAACTACGAGCAGTACTTC
CASGLTGTANYEQYF
>15|TRBJ2-7|TRBD1|TRBV19|NA
TGTGCCAGTAGTATCGGGACAGGGGGGCCTTACGAGCAGTACTTC
CASSIGTGGPYEQYF
>15|TRBJ2-3|TRBD1|TRBV27|NA
TGTGCCAGCACCTCGGGACAGGCGGACACAGATACGCAGTATTTT
CASTSGQADTDTQYF
>15|TRBJ2-7|NA|TRBV7-8|NA
TGTGCCAGCAGGCTTTCCGGGACTCGGTTTGAAGAGCAGTACTTC
CASRLSGTRFEEQYF
>17|TRBJ2-1|TRBD1|TRBV7-2|NA
TGTGCCAGCAGCTTACTCTGGACAGGGAGTTTTTCTGATGAGCAGTTCTTC
CASSLLWTGSFSDEQFF
>14|TRBJ1-5|NA|TRBV19|NA
TGTGCCACCCTCGGAGGGGATAGCAATCAGCCCCAGCATTTT
CATLGGDSNQPQHF
>15|TRBJ1-4|TRBD1|TRBV30|NA
TGTGCCTGGACCCAACCAGGACAGGGTGGAGAAAAACTGTTTTTT
CAWTQPGQGGEKLFF
>12|TRBJ2-1|NA|TRBV2|NA
TGTGCCAGCGACAGTACCTACAATGAGCAGTTCTTC
CASDSTYNEQFF
>16|TRBJ1-3|TRBD1|TRBV5-6|NA
TGTGCCAGCAGCCGACAGGGCCATAACTCTGGAAACACCATATATTTT
CASSRQGHNSGNTIYF
>14|TRBJ1-5|NA|TRBV20-1|once
TGCAGTGCTAGTGGCAGGGTTAGGGGCCAGCCCCAGCATTTT
CSASGRVRGQPQHF
>15|TRBJ2-5|NA|TRBV5-1|NA
TGCGCCAGCAGCTTGGAGAGGGGGGGCCAAGAGACCCAGTACTTC
CASSLERGGQETQYF
>18|TRBJ1-2|NA|TRBV28|NA
TGTGCCAGCAGTCACTTCACAGGGACATTTGATCCCAACTATGGCTACACCTTC
CASSHFTGTFDPNYGYTF
>15|TRBJ1-2|TRBD1|TRBV6-5|few
TGTGCCAGCAGTTACTCGAACAGGGGGGGATCTGGCTACACCTTC
CASSYSNRGGSGYTF
>16|TRBJ1-1|TRBD1|TRBV29-1|NA
TGCAGCGTTGGATTTCGGACAGGGGGCGCATCAGGTGAAGCTTTCTTT
CSVGFRTGGASGEAFF
>15|TRBJ2-4|NA|TRBV28|NA
TGTGCCAGCAGCGAGACAGATCCTCCCAAAAACATTCAGTACTTC
CASSETDPPKNIQYF
>16|TRBJ1-5|TRBD1|TRBV4-1|NA
TGCGCCAGCAGCCAACGACAGGGGGCGGGCAATCAGCCCCAGCATTTT
CASSQRQGAGNQPQHF
>16|TRBJ1-3|TRBD1|TRBV7-9|NA
TGTGCCAGCAGCTCGTACCGACAGGGGTCTGGAAACACCATATATTTT
CASSSYRQGSGNTIYF
>15|TRBJ2-5|TRBD1|TRBV5-1|once
TGCGCCAGCAGCTTGGGACAGGGGTATCTAGAGACCCAGTACTTC
CASSLGQGYLETQYF
>15|TRBJ2-5|NA|TRBV11-2|once
TGTGCCATCGGAAAGGGGGTAGCGGGCAAAGAGACCCAGTACTTC
CAIGKGVAGKETQYF
>11|TRBJ1-1|NA|TRBV12-3/TRBV12-4|NA
TGTGCCAGCAGTTTAGTCGTGGAAGCTTTCTTT
CASSLVVEAFF
>13|TRBJ1-2|NA|TRBV19|NA
TGTGCCAGTAGTATGGGGCAGAACTATGGCTACACCTTC
CASSMGQNYGYTF
>18|TRBJ1-2|TRBD1|TRBV7-2|NA
TGTGCCAGCAGCTTAGCGGTGGGACAGGGGGCAGTTGGGGATGGCTACACCTTC
CASSLAVGQGAVGDGYTF
>12|TRBJ1-1|NA|TRBV30|NA
TGTGCCTGGAGTCACACGAACACTGAAGCTTTCTTT
CAWSHTNTEAFF
>16|TRBJ2-1|TRBD2|TRBV7-2|NA
TGTGCCAGCAGCTTCCTCCTCGGGGGGGGGTACAATGAGCAGTTCTTC
CASSFLLGGGYNEQFF
>12|TRBJ2-1|NA|TRBV18|NA
TGTGCCAGCTCAGGCGACAGTTGGGTCCCGTTCTTC
CASSGDSWVPFF
>19|TRBJ2-1|TRBD2|TRBV7-2|NA
TGTGCCAGCAACTTACCATTCGGGGGGGGGAGATACTCCTACAATGAGCAGTTCTTC
CASNLPFGGGRYSYNEQFF
>15|TRBJ2-1|TRBD2|TRBV7-2|NA
TGTGCCAGCAGCTTAGTTCCACTAGCGGCCCCCGGGCAGTTCTTC
CASSLVPLAAPGQFF